Below, 16 T cell receptor beta chains from the same sample are listed, as sequenced in a study of T cells in Graves' hyperthyroidism and ophthalmopathy. The investigators amplified TCR beta CDR3 regions from RNA transcripts. With the HTBI primer set, the TCR CDR3 went through a first round of RT-PCR. Via MiXCR, TCRdb re-called the multiplex PCR reads, giving one row per CDR3 protein. The data hold fewer than 650,000 distinct CDR3 sequences, with 13% to 15% observed a single time. Sequenced input: blood. The receptors derive from a woman younger than 35 with Graves' ophthalmopathy.

This clonotype was seen many times. This rearrangement joins TRBV20-1 to TRBJ1-6, with D unresolved. V was shortened by 3 bases and J by 7 bases, with 10 bases between the two germline ends. CDR1 and CDR2 (germline): DFQATT, SNEGSKA (reference sequence). The CDR3 spans 13 residues. The CDR3 nucleotides are TGCAGTGCTAGCGAGGTACCAAATTCACCCCTCCACTTT. It specifies CSASEVPNSPLHF.

This clonotype showed up many times. This CDR3 reads CASSLDISPLHF. CDR3 in DNA: TGTGCCAGCAGCTTAGACATTTCACCCCTCCACTTT. J is TRBJ1-6 and V is TRBV7-8; D gene unclear. V was trimmed by 1 base and J by 9 bases, leaving 4 bases between them. CDR1 is SGHVS, CDR2 FQNEAQ, per germline. The CDR3 extends over 12 amino acids.

This clonotype has ten or more counts. The chain links TRBV24-1 to TRBJ2-1, with D tentatively TRBD1 (7 bases). V was pared by 9 bases and J by 3 bases, with 11 bases between. The CDR3 contains 13 residues. Germline V gene sequence: CDR1 KGHDR, CDR2 SFDVKD. The CDR3 is CATGRGVYNEQFF. CDR3 DNA: TGTGCCACCGGCAGGGGGGTCTACAATGAGCAGTTCTTC.

About this clonotype: Sequence at one end of the junction differs from germline and may be a read error. The chain is built from TRBV7-7 and TRBJ2-1; TRBD1 aligns across 9 bases. Germline V CDR1 and CDR2: SSHAT, FNYEAQ (reference sequence). This CDR3 contains 19 residues. DNA of the CDR3: TGTGCTAGCAGCTCGCCTTATTGGACGCCGGGACAGGGTATTAATGAGCAGTTCTTC. Translating it yields CASSSPYWTPGQGINEQFF.

This clonotype appeared many times. This sequence joins TRBV7-2 and TRBJ1-5, with D hard to call. V was trimmed by 5 bases and J by 3 bases, leaving 11 bases between them. The CDR3 is 14 amino acids. Germline lookup yields CDR1 SGHTA and CDR2 FQGNSA. The CDR3 DNA is TGTGCCAGCAGCCCCTCCGTGTCCAATCAGCCCCAGCATTTT. This sequence encodes CASSPSVSNQPQHF.

This chain joins TRBV5-1 and TRBJ1-1; 8 nucleotides line up with TRBD1. Germline loops: CDR1 SGHRS, CDR2 YFSETQ. Trimming at V came to 8 bases and at J to 1 base, leaving 7 bases not matched to a gene. The CDR3 extends over 14 amino acids. CDR3 protein: CASERTGPNTEAFF. The CDR3, as DNA: TGCGCCAGTGAACGGACAGGGCCGAACACTGAAGCTTTCTTT. Variable domain in full (rest from reference TRBV5-1 and TRBJ1-1): KAGVTQTPRYLIKTRGQQVTLSCSPISGHRSVSWYQQTPGQGLQFLFEYFSETQRNKGNFPGRFSGRQFSNSRSEMNVSTLELGDSALYLCASERTGPNTEAFFGQGTRLTVV.

This clonotype showed up just a few times. The chain carries TRBV5-6 and TRBJ2-4; possibly TRBD2 for D (6 bases). The CDR3 extends over 20 amino acids. Germline CDR1 is SGHDT and CDR2 is YYEEEE. V was clipped by 4 bases and J by 0 bases, with 26 bases between them. CDR3 amino acids: CASSPSVLRAGLQAKNIQYF. The DNA for the CDR3 is TGTGCCAGCAGCCCTTCGGTCCTTCGCGCGGGGCTTCAAGCCAAAAACATTCAGTACTTC.

This clonotype occurred many times. The V gene is TRBV3-1, the J gene TRBJ2-7, with D possibly TRBD1 on 5 matching bases. This CDR3 is 15 amino acids long. Germline CDR1 LGHDT, CDR2 YNNKEL (reference sequence). V gave up 6 bases and J gave up 6 bases, with 21 bases separating them. CDR3 sequence (DNA): TGTGCCAGCAGTCGAGGTGATAGGGGCCCGCTCGAGCAGTACTTC. It yields the protein CASSRGDRGPLEQYF.

This clonotype was seen repeatedly, ten times or more. The chain joins TRBV7-2 to TRBJ2-3; D remains ambiguous. Germline CDR1 reads SGHTA; CDR2 reads FQGNSA. V lost 1 base and J lost 4, with 15 bases in between. The CDR3 totals 16 residues. CDR3 loop: CASSLGVALRPDTQYF. DNA for the CDR3: TGTGCCAGCAGCTTAGGAGTTGCACTACGGCCAGATACGCAGTATTTT.

To note about this clonotype: A much more abundant neighbour one base away suggests this may be a read error. The chain links TRBV5-1 to TRBJ2-1, with D tentatively TRBD2 (6 bases). Per germline, CDR1 SGHRS and CDR2 YFSETQ. The CDR3 extends over 15 amino acids. CDR3 loop: CASSPGPQGGNDQFF. CDR3 in DNA: TGCGCCAGCAGCCCCGGCCCTCAGGGAGGAAATGATCAGTTCTTC.

This clonotype was found many times. The V call is TRBV7-9, the J call TRBJ1-2; TRBD1 might be the D (6 bases). The CDR3 loop spans 15 amino acids. Germline V gene data show CDR1 as SEHNR and CDR2 as FQNEAQ (reference sequence). V lost 5 bases and J 0 bases, leaving 13 bases between the germline ends. The CDR3 DNA reads TGTGCCAGCAGCCATAGGACAGACCCTAACTATGGCTACACCTTC. It encodes CASSHRTDPNYGYTF. The full variable domain, in which reference TRBV7-9 and TRBJ1-2 provide the parts outside the CDR3, is DTGVSQNPRHKITKRGQNVTFRCDPISEHNRLYWYRQTLGQGPEFLTYFQNEAQLEKSRLLSDRFSAERPKGSFSTLEIQRTEQGDSAMYLCASSHRTDPNYGYTFGSGTRLTVV.

This clonotype was seen at least ten times. The gene calls are TRBV5-1 and TRBJ2-5, with TRBD2 matching over 11 bases. CDR1 and CDR2 (germline): SGHRS, YFSETQ. Trimming removed 0 bases from V and 5 bases from J; junction bases left unmatched: 6. The length of the CDR3 is 16 residues. CDR3 nucleotides: TGCGCCAGCAGCTTGGTCCTAGCGGGAGGCCAGGAGACCCAGTACTTC. Translated, it gives CASSLVLAGGQETQYF.

Comment on this clonotype: At one end the junction does not follow the germline gene, possibly because of a read error. The J gene is TRBJ2-1, the V gene TRBV6-1; either TRBD1 or TRBD2 may fit D (5 bases each). The germline gives CDR1 MNHNS, CDR2 SASEGT. This CDR3 spans 18 amino acids. CDR3 in DNA: TGTCCCAGCAGTGGGGGTCTCCCGGGGAGTTGGTCCTACAATGAGCAGTTCTTC. Encoded protein: CPSSGGLPGSWSYNEQFF.

This clonotype was seen many times. The chain uses TRBV28 and TRBJ1-5; 9 nucleotides agree with TRBD1. The length of the CDR3 is 18 residues. The junction had 14 bases not matched to a gene; V was cut back by 6 bases and J by 2 bases. Germline values: CDR1 MDHEN, CDR2 SYDVKM. The CDR3 spells CASSFSRGTGTGNQPQHF. The CDR3 DNA follows: TGTGCCAGCAGCTTCTCGCGCGGGACAGGGACGGGCAATCAGCCCCAGCATTTT.

This clonotype was picked up many times. The rearrangement links TRBV3-1 to TRBJ2-5, with D possibly being TRBD1 or TRBD2 (5 bases each). CDR1 LGHDT and CDR2 YNNKEL come from the germline V gene (reference sequence). The CDR3 totals 16 residues. With 1 base removed from V and 5 bases from J, the gap between germline ends came to 17 bases. CDR3 sequence (DNA): TGTGCCAGCAGCCAAGGGGTGTCGGGACCCTGGGAGACCCAGTACTTC. This encodes CASSQGVSGPWETQYF.

This clonotype has just a few counts. The rearrangement joins TRBV10-3 to TRBJ2-7; D not certain. Germline CDR1 is ENHRY and CDR2 is SYGVKD. Trimming shortened V by 7 bases and J by 3 bases, and 10 bases separated the two germline ends. This CDR3 spans 12 amino acids. Here the CDR3 DNA reads TGTGCCATCACTAACAAGAGCTACGAGCAGTACTTC. This encodes CAITNKSYEQYF.